Following are 11 T cell receptor beta chains from one sample sequenced in a study of blood T cell repertoires in COVID-19. Assay: immunoSEQ multiplex PCR; the TCRdb copy retains only in-frame clones and omits some. The sample shows more than 250,000 clones, about 87% of them seen only once. The sequenced material came from peripheral blood. The origin of the receptors is a woman in her 30s with COVID-19, enrolled during active disease.

The CDR3 loop is CATSRGGVRQPQHF. The CDR3 DNA is TGTGCCACCAGCAGGGGGGGGGTGCGGCAGCCCCAGCATTTT. This chain connects TRBV15 to TRBJ1-5, with D possibly TRBD1 on 5 matching bases. The V and J ends lost 3 bases and 7 bases respectively, with 13 bases between them. Germline V CDR1 and CDR2: LNHNV, YYDKDF (reference sequence). CDR3 length: 14 residues.

CDR3 region: CASNLLFLAGQNTGELFF. The CDR3 DNA is TGTGCCAGCAACTTGCTCTTTTTAGCGGGGCAGAACACCGGGGAGCTGTTTTTT. The rearrangement uses TRBV21-1 and TRBJ2-2; the table's TRBD2 call for D was not verified on the DNA. TRBV21-1 is assigned pseudogene status. The CDR3 contains 18 residues.

This chain connects TRBV2 to TRBJ1-1, with a weak D call TRBD1 (6 bases). CDR3 length: 12 residues. In germline, CDR1 is SNHLY, CDR2 FYNNEI. V lost 3 bases and J 9 bases, leaving 11 bases between the germline ends. CDR3 loop: CASSDRDIQAFF. DNA for the CDR3: TGTGCCAGCAGTGACCGGGACATCCAAGCTTTCTTT.

The J gene is TRBJ1-2, the V gene TRBV7-2, with 9 bases identical to TRBD1. Per the germline V gene, CDR1 is SGHTA and CDR2 is FQGNSA. The CDR3 runs to 17 residues. After removal of 5 bases from V and 7 bases from J, the junction contained 17 bases not matched to a gene. The CDR3 DNA follows: TGTGCCAGCAGCATTGAAAACCCGGGACAGGGAATTTTTGGCTACACCTTC. It translates to CASSIENPGQGIFGYTF.

This sequence joins TRBV7-2 and TRBJ2-5; 16 nucleotides agree with TRBD2. V was clipped by 5 bases and J by 4 bases; unmatched bases: 7. The CDR3 spans 17 residues. CDR1 SGHTA and CDR2 FQGNSA come from the germline V gene. CDR3 protein: CASSPGTSGGARETQYF. CDR3 sequence (DNA): TGTGCCAGCAGCCCCGGGACTAGCGGGGGGGCACGAGAGACCCAGTACTTC. Full variable domain (rest looked up from reference TRBV7-2 and TRBJ2-5): GAGVSQSPSNKVTEKGKDVELRCDPISGHTALYWYRQSLGQGLEFLIYFQGNSAPDKSGLPSDRFSAERTGGSVSTLTIQRTQQEDSAVYLCASSPGTSGGARETQYFGPGTRLLVL.

V gene TRBV6-5 combines with J gene TRBJ2-3; tentative D call: TRBD2 (6 bases). V was clipped by 6 bases and J by 0 bases, with 13 bases between them. The germline V gene has CDR1 MNHEY and CDR2 SVGAGI. The CDR3 loop spans 15 amino acids. CDR3: CASRTPGGSTDTQYF. DNA of the CDR3: TGTGCCAGCAGGACTCCCGGGGGAAGCACAGATACGCAGTATTTT.

The rearrangement uses TRBV12-3 or TRBV12-4 and TRBJ1-2; 7 bases map to TRBD1. The CDR3 spans 13 residues. Trimming took 3 bases from V and 4 from J; bases not matched to a gene: 2. CDR3 region: CASSFAGGYGYTF. DNA for the CDR3: TGTGCCAGCAGTTTCGCAGGGGGCTATGGCTACACCTTC.

The genes are TRBV6-5 and TRBJ2-2; D is unresolved. This CDR3 is 14 amino acids long. The V end was cut by 0 bases, the J end by 6 bases, with 8 bases between. Germline loops: CDR1 MNHEY, CDR2 SVGAGI. CDR3 in amino acids: CASSYSVAAGELFF. The CDR3 region has the DNA TGTGCCAGCAGTTACTCGGTCGCGGCCGGGGAGCTGTTTTTT.

The chain links TRBV6-5 to TRBJ2-5; D perhaps matches TRBD1 (5 bases). The CDR3 has 15 amino acids. Germline loops: CDR1 MNHEY, CDR2 SVGAGI. Trimming took 6 bases from V and 5 from J, leaving 19 bases between them. The CDR3 here is CASRNGHGLLETQYF. The CDR3 DNA sequence: TGTGCCAGCAGGAATGGACACGGCCTATTGGAGACCCAGTACTTC.

This clone appeared a few times. The chain recombines TRBV28 with TRBJ1-1; 9 nucleotides align to TRBD1. The CDR3 is 15 amino acids. The germline gives CDR1 MDHEN, CDR2 SYDVKM. Trimming removed 2 bases from V and 11 bases from J; junction bases left unmatched: 12. Here the CDR3 reads CASSLATGGGTGAFF. CDR3 nucleotides: TGTGCCAGCAGTTTAGCAACAGGGGGCGGTACGGGGGCTTTCTTT.

The genes are TRBV27 and TRBJ2-1, with a possible D match to TRBD2 (5 bases). V was trimmed by 1 base and J by 15 bases, leaving 13 bases between them. The CDR3 is 12 residues long. The germline CDR1 and CDR2 sequences are MNHEY and SMNVEV (reference sequence). The CDR3 DNA reads TGTGCCAGCAGTTTATACCAAAAGCGGTGGTTCTTC. Its translation is CASSLYQKRWFF.